This entry is about one T cell receptor beta chain. Participant age was about 18 to 95 years, and participants resided in approximately 24 US areas. This specimen belongs to a study of blood T cell repertoires in COVID-19. At the level of the study: PBMCs, B-cell-depleted T cells, or T cells were the source of the cDNA or gDNA that made up the material.

After removal of 6 bases from V and 14 bases from J, the junction contained 2 bases not matched to a gene. The germline gives CDR1 SNHLY, CDR2 FYNNEI. The CDR3 is 11 residues long. Original processing methods: Reference gene primer amplification gave nucleated cell count estimates. Here immunoSEQ multiplex PCR was the method, and the copy in TCRdb shows in-frame clones only, minus some. V and J calls and clone size are given by that table; D and trimming were obtained from the DNA. This table has more than 300,000 clones, more than 75% appearing once. This clonotype was sampled from a young woman who had recovered from COVID-19. The specimen sequenced was PBMCs or T cells enriched from blood (not recorded which). V usage is TRBV2 and J usage is TRBJ2-1, with TRBD2 identical over 12 bases. CDR3 nucleotide sequence: TGTGCCAGCAGGAGGACTAGCGGGGAGTTCTTC. It specifies CASRRTSGEFF.